The source of this T cell receptor beta chain is a study of T cells in localized non-small cell lung cancer. Overall study results and limits: Higher adjacent-lung clonality was associated with shorter survival. Adjacent lung tissue had a median about 60 of the top 100 clones found in the tumor. Heterogeneity stays possible, as sequencing covered only one tumor region. Clonality peaked in uninvolved adjacent lung rather than tumor.

There are a few counts of this clone. The antigen remains unidentified. V was clipped by 5 bases and J by 0 bases, with 7 bases between them. The germline gives CDR1 SGHNT, CDR2 YENEEA. The CDR3 loop spans 13 amino acids. Sequencing was performed with immunoSEQ multiplex PCR; in TCRdb, only in-frame clones are kept and a portion is missing. The table shows roughly 30,000 clones, with less than 90% occurring only once. The sequence derives from a female donor older than 55 with stage I lung adenocarcinoma. The material was peripheral blood, obtained before any cancer treatment. The genes are TRBV11-3 and TRBJ1-1, with D unclear. DNA of the CDR3: TGTGCCAGCAGCGACCGGTTGAACACTGAAGCTTTCTTT. Translated, it gives CASSDRLNTEAFF.